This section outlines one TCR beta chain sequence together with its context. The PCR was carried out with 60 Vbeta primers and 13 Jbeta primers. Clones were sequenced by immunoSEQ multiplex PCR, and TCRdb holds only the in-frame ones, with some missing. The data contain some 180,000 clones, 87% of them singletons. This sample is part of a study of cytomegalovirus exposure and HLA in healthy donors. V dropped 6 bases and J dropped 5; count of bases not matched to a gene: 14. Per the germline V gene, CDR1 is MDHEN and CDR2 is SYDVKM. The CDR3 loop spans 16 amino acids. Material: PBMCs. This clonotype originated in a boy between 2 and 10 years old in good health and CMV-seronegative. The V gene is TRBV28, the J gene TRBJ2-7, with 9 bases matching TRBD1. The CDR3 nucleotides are TGTGCCAGCAGCCCTCTCCCGGGACAGGGTATCCACGAGCAGTACTTC. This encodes CASSPLPGQGIHEQYF.